This TCR beta chain was identified during a study of cytomegalovirus exposure and HLA in healthy donors (dated by TCRdb to about 2017). Notes on the research overall: An earlier analysis of 587 of the donors reported approximately 270 Gb of sequence data and around 120 million unique TCR beta sequences from about 179 million T cells. Every discovery cohort repertoire had been produced on one sequencing platform. HLA typing included class I and class II loci at four-digit resolution. In a later genetic analysis, genome-wide SNP genotypes for about 65% of the roughly 670 donors were used, and that subset was treated as a discovery cohort. Because of strong linkage in the cohort, five DR-DQ haplotypes were treated as single units for association and clustering. The study used immunosequencing to profile the T cell repertoires of 600 to 850 subjects and linked those repertoires to cytomegalovirus serostatus. The study was designed to test whether signatures of past pathogen exposure could be identified by cataloging public T cell receptors. Typing coverage varied by locus: roughly 620-630 donors for A, B, C, DRB1 and DQB1; approximately 520 for DQA1; more than 600 for DPA1; more than 450 for DPB1. Rather than drawing on any new phenotypic data, the later analysis identified candidate immune exposures from TCR beta sequences and the way those sequences occurred across donors. The study combined high-throughput TCR immunosequencing, statistical association of individual TCRs with disease status, and machine learning to predict cytomegalovirus infection status. To decide whether each TCR beta V gene segment behaved as functional or pseudogenic, an earlier analysis of some 580 of the donors relied on high-throughput TCR beta sequencing. Among about 400 genotyped donors of the cohort, an average of around 250,000 unique TCR beta nucleotide sequences was sequenced per donor, of which 15% to 20% were non-productive. Among the 398 genotyped donors, about 83% belonged to the genetic ancestry cluster associated with self-reported Caucasian donors. Donor age, sex, ethnicity and CMV serostatus were collected together with the repertoire data. To study patterns of TCR occurrence, a later analysis re-analyzed previously published TCR beta repertoires from around 670 donors and added high-resolution HLA genotyping. A separate validation cohort of about 110 different subjects was used in addition to the approximately 700-subject first cohort. Roughly 300 gigabases of sequencing data and approximately 93 million unique TCR sequences were included in an early release covering over 600 HLA-typed donors. Study-wide findings and limitations: The earlier analysis of fewer than 750 of the donors excluded over 15 rarely observed V segments, including chromosome 9 orphons, because counts were too low. Several of the top co-occurrence clusters appeared to be linked to parvovirus B19, influenza, CMV and Epstein-Barr virus, according to a later analysis. A cluster of highly shared sequence variants was judged likely to represent a technical artifact of the sequencing pipeline. According to a later analysis, TCR association rates differed among HLA loci, with DRB1 alleles showing the most associated TCRs and HLA-C alleles showing the fewest. In vitro tests confirmed that a few of the cytomegalovirus-associated TCR beta chains recognize cytomegalovirus antigens. In a later analysis, most CMV-associated TCR beta chains were found to appear HLA-restricted, with HLA associations seemingly driven largely by CMV exposure. The classifier was reported to diagnose cytomegalovirus status with high specificity and sensitivity in both the original and validation cohorts. According to a later genetic analysis, donors in an Asian-associated ancestry cluster had fewer N-insertions in productive TCRs than the roughly 670-donor mean. Only TCR beta chains were sequenced in this cohort, and the absence of alpha or paired-chain data limited detectable features. Because the 87-base-pair reads could not distinguish some IMGT-functional V segments, including TRBV6-2 and TRBV6-3, those segments were excluded. V-gene and J-gene trimming of TCR beta chains was associated with a missense DCLRE1C variant in a later genetic analysis, and the association was replicated in an independent cohort. Strong co-occurrence of HLA alleles, especially DR and DQ, made assigning TCR associations to individual alleles difficult. Presence/absence analyses assumed roughly uniform sequencing depth across donors, an assumption that may not hold. The study listed 150 to 200 TCR beta chains as associated with cytomegalovirus. Because HLA typing was unavailable for some donors at each locus, only the typed subset was used in association tests. While some public TCRs were present in many individuals, most TCR sequences turned up only very rarely across donors. A later analysis found that HLA-associated TCR beta chains were more clonally expanded and had lower generation probabilities than equally common non-associated chains. A further reported finding was that TCR beta sequences accurately predicted the HLA-A and HLA-B alleles for most subjects in the first cohort. Specific HLA alleles were associated with 15,000 to 20,000 TCR beta sequences at a false discovery rate of 0.05 in a later analysis. The authors suggested that the approach could potentially be generalized to other disease states and immunological phenotypes. Correlated functional status among segregating V segments might reflect linkage disequilibrium, but an unknown experimental factor could not be ruled out. CMV serostatus was the only immune exposure information available for the cohort. In an earlier analysis of some 640 of the donors, most TCR beta V segments were observed in productive rearrangements about 87% or about 30% of the time, broadly matching IMGT annotations.

Library prep was done by the immunoSEQ multiplex PCR assay. For the multiplex PCR, a mixture combining 60 forward primers for TCR Vbeta segments and 13 reverse primers for TCR Jbeta segments was used. The CDR3 region of rearranged TCR beta genes was amplified from genomic DNA with a multiplex PCR assay. The Illumina HiSeq System was used to sequence the amplified TCR beta libraries as 87-base-pair reads. As for the original processing: A later analysis counted approximately 84 million unique TCR beta chains across the roughly 700 repertoires, and 9 million to 14 million of these chains were shared by at least two donors. Raw reads were error-corrected and collapsed into unique sequences with a nearest-neighbor algorithm that merged closely related sequences to remove PCR and sequencing errors. V, D and J gene segments were assigned by aligning CDR3 sequences to IMGT reference sequences. For a sequence to be retained, a match of at least six nucleotides was required to both a V gene segment and a J gene segment. A rearrangement counted as productive if the CDR3 had no stop codons and remained in frame with V and J, and every other rearrangement counted as non-productive. CDR3 was defined according to IMGT convention as the region running from the second conserved V-encoded cysteine to the conserved J-encoded phenylalanine. In an earlier analysis of approximately 590 of the donors, sequences lacking an unambiguous match to a single V gene segment were excluded. In an earlier analysis of several hundred of the donors, V segments were called functional above 56.7% productive rearrangements and were called segregating when the between-donor standard deviation exceeded 5%. A statistical classification framework was developed to diagnose cytomegalovirus status using the catalog of TCR beta chain sequences. In a later analysis, V and J genes were assigned by comparing TCR nucleotide sequences against IMGT/GENE-DB human TR gene sequences. Using the TCRdist pipeline, a later analysis assigned CDR3 sequences along with most-parsimonious VDJ recombination scenarios. In a later analysis, each TCR beta chain was defined by its CDR3 amino acid sequence together with its V-gene family, and reads lacking a unique V-gene family were excluded. A later analysis removed roughly 590 highly shared, low-generation-probability nucleotide sequences to deal with suspected cross-contamination and a sequencing artifact. In a later analysis, a clonal expansion index for each public chain was calculated from normalized within-repertoire ranks of inferred template counts. A later analysis computed generation probabilities with a VDJ recombination model fitted to out-of-frame rearrangements, and checked the results against IGoR. In a later analysis, hypergeometric tests were used to score TCR-TCR, TCR-HLA and TCR-CMV co-occurrence, with a repertoire-size bias correction applied to TCR pairs. False discovery rates were estimated in a later analysis by permuting HLA or CMV assignments 20 times. In a later analysis, co-occurring TCRs were grouped with DBSCAN, and TCRdist sequence similarity was added when clustering was performed within HLA-allele-positive subsets. Repertoires with fewer than 30,000 or more than 120,000 public chains were left out of co-occurrence clustering, as were a handful of repertoires with anomalous nucleotide sharing. TCRdb limited this immuneACCESS table to in-frame rearrangements with V and J called. A share of clones is missing; checked studies link under half to unresolved V genes, and the rest is unexplained. From that table come the V and J calls and clone size; the DNA was used to work out D and trimming. The sample table holds 150,000 to 200,000 clones, of which 70% were seen once. 4% to 5% of the sample goes to the ten largest clones.

The cohort was made up of about 610 healthy bone marrow donors. Cohort members were all nominally healthy when sampled, although unrecorded immune exposures were likely present. The donor tested CMV seropositive, placing the donor among the approximately 310 seropositive members of the cohort. A peripheral blood sample was collected from each donor, and TCR beta sequencing was performed on peripheral blood mononuclear cells. Genomic DNA extraction from the blood cell samples was performed with the Qiagen DNeasy Blood Extraction Kit. With respect to this clone: Its antigen target is currently unknown. No clone much larger than this one lies a single base away; base qualities are absent.

Trimming removed 1 base from V and 1 base from J; the gene matches leave 4 bases unexplained. The CDR3, from cysteine to valine, totals 14 residues. Only the CDR3 region is kept as DNA, spanning 42 bases read in frame from base 1. The germline V gene (reference sequence) yields GTSNPN for CDR1 and SVGIG for CDR2. The clonotype was recovered from a man in his late teens or twenties in good health and CMV-seropositive. The sequencing sample was made of PBMCs. The sequence links TRBV30 to TRBJ2-7; the junction holds 7 bases that match TRBD1. The bases are TGTGCCTGGAGTGGACAGGGTTTATCCTACGAGCAGTACGTC. Its product reads: CAWSGQGLSYEQYV.